This TCR beta chain was retrieved from a study of T-cell memory formation after mild COVID-19. TCRdb reprocessed the 5' RACE reads via MiXCR and lists one record per CDR3 protein. The sample holds over 120,000 distinct CDR3 sequences, under 7% seen once. CDR3 length equals 16 residues. Trimming cost V 4 bases and J 7 bases; bases outside gene matches: 9. CDR1 is SGHTA, CDR2 FQGNSA, per germline. The table lists this clonotype with many counts. The antigen remains unidentified. General study findings and limits: While clones contracting from day 15 to 85 were balanced between CD4 and CD8, later expanders leaned CD4+.

This chain links TRBV7-2 with TRBJ2-3, with 12 bases aligning to TRBD2. The material sequenced was PBMCs or a T cell subset sorted from them (not recorded which). This clonotype was obtained from an adult woman who had mild COVID-19 (a few samples of this study predate the infection). Cell type and time point are not known. This chain's CDR3 is CASSSRATSGRNTQYF. For the CDR3, the DNA is TGTGCCAGCAGCTCCCGAGCGACTAGCGGGAGAAATACGCAGTATTTT.